This entry features one TCR beta chain sequence. The target antigen is unknown. The data derive from a study of cytomegalovirus exposure and HLA in healthy donors. The CDR3 is 13 amino acids. Germline V CDR1 and CDR2: SGHRS, YFSETQ. The V end lost 1 base, the J end lost 6 bases, and 10 bases lay between the germline ends. Findings and limits, study-wide: Generally TCR sequences proved uncommon, though certain public TCRs appeared in numerous donors. Associated with cytomegalovirus, according to the listing, were approximately 160 TCR beta chains. Within the 130 or so validation repertoires, first-cohort TCR clusters tended to co-occur, according to a later analysis.

The donors were part of the validation cohort of some 120 subjects. That cohort was separate from the first cohort, which comprised 670 or so subjects. Using immunoSEQ multiplex PCR, the repertoire was profiled, and TCRdb retains in-frame clones only, with some absent. The sample has 55,000 to 65,000 clones; around 90% are singletons. This clonotype was obtained from a man younger than 30 in good health and CMV-seronegative. Sequenced input: PBMCs. The rearrangement links TRBV5-1 to TRBJ1-2; D unclear. The CDR3 coding sequence is TGCGCCAGCAGCTTGTATCCCCGAGATGGCTACACCTTC. It specifies CASSLYPRDGYTF. The complete variable domain, with remaining parts taken from reference TRBV5-1 and TRBJ1-2, reads KAGVTQTPRYLIKTRGQQVTLSCSPISGHRSVSWYQQTPGQGLQFLFEYFSETQRNKGNFPGRFSGRQFSNSRSEMNVSTLELGDSALYLCASSLYPRDGYTFGSGTRLTVV.